The 32 T cell receptor beta chains in this list originate from one sample, sequenced in a study of T-cell reconstitution after alpha-beta-depleted transplantation in children. TCRbeta library preparation incorporated unique molecular identifiers. TCRdb analysed the PCR reads with MiXCR anew, one entry per CDR3 protein. The sample has roughly 490,000 distinct CDR3 sequences; around 10% are singletons. Sequenced here: PBMCs, mostly from graft donor cells, sampled 180 days after TCRalphabeta/CD19-depleted stem cell transplant. These receptor sequences come from a female patient aged 2-10 years who had a stem cell transplant for aplastic anemia, so the T cells may come from the graft donor.

There are a few counts of this clonotype. This chain joins TRBV7-8 and TRBJ2-3, with unresolved D. CDR1 SGHVS and CDR2 FQNEAQ come from the germline V gene. Trimming removed 2 bases at V and 4 bases at J, with 16 bases between. CDR3 size: 16 residues. CDR3 nucleotides: TGTGCCAGCAGCTTATCATATCGGCAGGCCCCAGATACGCAGTATTTT. Amino acids: CASSLSYRQAPDTQYF.

To note about this clonotype: A much larger clone differs by one base, so this may be a read error. The chain recombines TRBV5-1 with TRBJ2-5; the match to TRBD1 covers 10 bases. CDR1 is SGHRS, CDR2 YFSETQ, per germline. Trimming took 1 base from V and 7 from J; bases not matched to a gene: 10. CDR3 length equals 16 residues. The CDR3 is CASSLRRGTGEGTQYF. As DNA, the CDR3 is TGCGCCAGCAGCTTGCGTCGGGGGACAGGGGAAGGGACCCAGTACTTC.

V is TRBV27 and J is TRBJ2-1; 7 nucleotides agree with TRBD2. V trimming: 8 bases; J trimming: 4 bases; junction bases outside the gene matches: 11. The CDR3 spans 15 residues. The V gene's germline CDR1 is MNHEY and CDR2 SMNVEV (reference sequence). The CDR3 nucleotides read TGTGCCAGCTCCTCCCTAACGGGAGGTTACAATGAGCAGTTCTTC. Residues: CASSSLTGGYNEQFF.

This clonotype was seen only a few times. This chain links TRBV4-1 with TRBJ1-2, with a possible D match to TRBD1 (5 bases). Germline V gene sequence: CDR1 MGHRA, CDR2 YSYEKL. V shed 0 bases and J shed 3 bases, with 14 bases lying between them. The CDR3 spans 16 residues. CDR3 region: CASSQDLPGVYYGYTF. In DNA form, the CDR3 reads TGCGCCAGCAGCCAAGACCTACCGGGGGTATACTATGGCTACACCTTC.

This clonotype appeared many times. This chain links TRBV7-2 with TRBJ2-1; TRBD2 matches at 11 bases. The CDR3 is 15 amino acids. V lost 1 base to trimming and J lost 10 bases; unmatched junction nucleotides: 6. The germline CDR1 and CDR2 sequences are SGHTA and FQGNSA. The CDR3 sequence is CASSLVRLAGREQFF. CDR3 DNA sequence: TGTGCCAGCAGCTTAGTGAGACTAGCGGGACGAGAGCAGTTCTTC.

The V gene is TRBV28, the J gene TRBJ2-1; possible D gene TRBD1, 5 bases. Germline values: CDR1 MDHEN, CDR2 SYDVKM. The CDR3 spans 16 residues. Trimming removed 7 bases at V and 5 bases at J, with 21 bases between. The CDR3 coding sequence is TGTGCCAGCAAAGAGGTTTGGACAATTCGCAACAATGAGCAGTTCTTC. It is translated as CASKEVWTIRNNEQFF.

A few counts support this clonotype. CDR3 protein: CAIRGDTDNSPLHF. Here the CDR3 DNA reads TGTGCCATCAGGGGCGACACTGATAATTCACCCCTCCACTTT. V is TRBV10-3 and J is TRBJ1-6; D is unclear. Germline loops: CDR1 ENHRY, CDR2 SYGVKD. Trimming stripped 6 bases from V and 5 bases from J, with 11 bases between. The CDR3 consists of 14 residues.

The V call is TRBV28, the J call TRBJ1-5; 9 nucleotides agree with TRBD1. The CDR3 contains 16 residues. The germline V gene encodes CDR1 MDHEN and CDR2 SYDVKM. Trimming at V came to 3 bases and at J to 2 bases, leaving 5 bases not matched to a gene. CDR3 amino acids: CASSFGTGRRNQPQHF. CDR3 nucleotides: TGTGCCAGCAGTTTCGGGACAGGGCGGCGCAATCAGCCCCAGCATTTT.

This chain links TRBV6-2 or TRBV6-3 with TRBJ2-3, with D maybe TRBD2 (6 bases). CDR1 is MNHEY, CDR2 SVGEGT, per germline. There are 15 residues in the CDR3. Trimming pared 5 bases from V and 0 bases from J, leaving 12 bases between. The CDR3 reads CASSPWRGSTDTQYF. The CDR3 bases are TGTGCCAGCAGTCCATGGCGGGGCAGCACAGATACGCAGTATTTT.

V is TRBV29-1 and J is TRBJ1-2; TRBD1 matches at 8 bases. The CDR3 contains 11 residues. From germline, CDR1 is SQVTM and CDR2 ANQGSEA. The junction had 6 bases not matched to a gene; V was cut back by 7 bases and J by 8 bases. The CDR3 reads CSDLQGGGYTF. CDR3 nucleotides: TGCAGCGATTTACAGGGGGGAGGCTACACCTTC.

The CDR3 reads CCFGGGTPAHRYEQYF. The CDR3 coding sequence is TGCTGCTTCGGGGGCGGGACTCCGGCCCATCGCTACGAGCAGTACTTC. The chain combines TRBV20-1 with TRBJ2-7; D may be TRBD1 or TRBD2 (6 bases each). CDR3 length: 16 amino acids. The germline V gene has CDR1 DFQATT and CDR2 SNEGSKA (reference sequence).

There are many counts of this clonotype. The DNA of the CDR3 is TGTGCCAGCAGCCCCGTGGCCCGAACGGGTGAAGCTTTCTTT. Translating it yields CASSPVARTGEAFF. The V call is TRBV7-2, the J call TRBJ1-1; the D is unclear. Germline CDR1 and CDR2: SGHTA and FQGNSA. Trimming took 5 bases from V and 7 from J, leaving 17 bases between them. The CDR3 is made up of 14 amino acids.

J is TRBJ2-3 and V is TRBV9; 7 nucleotides align to TRBD2. This CDR3 is 16 amino acids long. Germline lookup yields CDR1 SGDLS and CDR2 YYNGEE. V shed 4 bases, J shed 2 bases, and the junction held 10 bases outside the gene matches. The chain's CDR3 is CASSPQASGHTDTQYF. The CDR3 DNA is TGTGCCAGCAGCCCCCAGGCTAGCGGTCACACAGATACGCAGTATTTT.

The chain carries TRBV5-6 and TRBJ2-1; TRBD2 matches at 7 bases. The CDR3 runs to 15 residues. Germline loops: CDR1 SGHDT, CDR2 YYEEEE. V gave up 9 bases and J gave up 8 bases; unmatched junction bases: 17. The CDR3 is CAMGPRREWVDEQFF. In nucleotides, the CDR3 is TGTGCCATGGGCCCCAGGCGGGAGTGGGTAGATGAGCAGTTCTTC.

This clonotype has a handful of counts. CDR3 region: CASSQVTGLAGDEQFF. The CDR3 DNA sequence: TGCGCCAGCAGTCAGGTCACGGGGCTAGCGGGAGATGAGCAGTTCTTC. The V call is TRBV23-1, the J call TRBJ2-1; 10 bases agree with TRBD2. Being an ORF, TRBV23-1 has a function that is uncertain. The CDR3 has 16 residues. V shed 3 bases, J shed 8 bases, and the junction held 10 bases outside the gene matches.

This clonotype was counted ten times or more. The V gene is TRBV7-6, the J gene TRBJ2-7; D unclear. Germline V gives CDR1 SGHVS, CDR2 FNYEAQ. V was cut by 5 bases and J by 0 bases, with 11 bases left in between. CDR3 length: 14 amino acids. The DNA for the CDR3 is TGTGCCAGCAGCCCTCCGGGTCACTCCTACGAGCAGTACTTC. Its protein product is CASSPPGHSYEQYF.

Only a few counts were recorded for this clonotype. The chain recombines TRBV28 with TRBJ2-7; 9 bases are a match to TRBD2. Germline trimming cut 5 bases from V and 4 bases from J; bases unmatched to any gene: 6. Germline CDR1 MDHEN, CDR2 SYDVKM. The CDR3 has 14 amino acids. CDR3 amino acids: CASSTSGPPYEQYF. CDR3 sequence (DNA): TGTGCCAGCAGTACTAGCGGGCCACCTTACGAGCAGTACTTC.

This rearrangement joins TRBV4-2 to TRBJ2-3, with 11 bases lining up with TRBD2. The CDR3 sequence is 17 residues long. The V gene's germline CDR1 is LGHNA and CDR2 YNFKEQ. The ends lost 6 bases at V and 10 bases at J; junction bases unmatched: 18. As DNA, the CDR3 is TGTGCCAGCAGAGTATTAGCGGGAGGGCCCGATTTAACCCCGCAGTATTTT. Its translation: CASRVLAGGPDLTPQYF.

This clonotype was recorded a few times. The rearrangement uses TRBV3-1 and TRBJ1-2, with TRBD1 matching over 12 bases. Trimming took 0 bases from V and 0 from J; bases not matched to a gene: 8. The germline V gene has CDR1 LGHDT and CDR2 YNNKEL (reference sequence). The CDR3 loop spans 19 amino acids. The CDR3 spells CASSQDWDRGLSANYGYTF. The CDR3 nucleotides read TGTGCCAGCAGCCAAGATTGGGACAGGGGGCTTTCAGCTAACTATGGCTACACCTTC.

This chain connects TRBV3-1 to TRBJ2-1; 9 nucleotides line up with TRBD2. This CDR3 is built from 19 residues. The ends lost 8 bases at V and 6 bases at J; junction bases unmatched: 23. The germline CDR1 and CDR2 sequences are LGHDT and YNNKEL (reference sequence). The DNA of the CDR3 is TGTGCCAGCTCCCTTCATTACCTGGGAGCGGGAGGCCGGGGCAATGAGCAGTTCTTC. This translates into CASSLHYLGAGGRGNEQFF.

The chain employs TRBV15 and TRBJ2-2; weak D call: TRBD1 (6 bases). Between the trimmed V and J ends, which lost 1 base and 0 bases, there was a span of 18 bases. The CDR3 spans 19 residues. Germline-derived CDR1 and CDR2 are LNHNV and YYDKDF (reference sequence). CDR3 DNA sequence: TGTGCCACCAGCAGAGTCCGGACAGCCCCGGCCTCGAACACCGGGGAGCTGTTTTTT. This translates into CATSRVRTAPASNTGELFF.

V is TRBV22-1 and J is TRBJ1-1; TRBD1 reflects the table's D call only, with no check against the DNA. TRBV22-1 has pseudogene status. CDR3 length equals 15 residues. CDR3 in amino acids: CPGSAGQGENTEAFF. The CDR3 DNA reads TGTCCTGGGAGCGCTGGACAGGGGGAGAACACTGAAGCTTTCTTT.

This clonotype came up a few times. CDR3 amino acids: CASSYGTGVNEKLFF. In DNA form, the CDR3 reads TGTGCCAGCAGTTACGGGACAGGGGTTAATGAAAAACTGTTTTTT. The chain uses TRBV2 and TRBJ1-4; 10 bases align to TRBD1. V lost 5 bases to trimming and J lost 4 bases; unmatched junction nucleotides: 4. There are 15 residues in the CDR3. Germline V lookup: CDR1 SNHLY, CDR2 FYNNEI.

This chain uses TRBV6-1 with TRBJ2-1; D gene ambiguous. The CDR3 length is 13 residues. CDR1 and CDR2 (germline): MNHNS, SASEGT. V lost 6 bases and J 9 bases, leaving 15 bases between the germline ends. The CDR3 here is CASSIDFFSEQFF. The CDR3 DNA is TGTGCCAGCAGCATTGATTTCTTTTCTGAGCAGTTCTTC.

A few counts support this clonotype. V usage is TRBV6-2 or TRBV6-3 and J usage is TRBJ2-1; the D is unclear. This CDR3 spans 15 amino acids. Deletions cut 2 bases from V and 6 bases from J, with 14 bases between. CDR1 is MNHEY and CDR2 is SVGEGT in the germline V gene. Written as DNA, the CDR3 is TGTGCCAGCAGTTACGGCTGGACCTACGGCAATGAGCAGTTCTTC. It yields the protein CASSYGWTYGNEQFF.

As to this clonotype: Germline is not matched at one junction end, which may reflect a read error. The chain joins TRBV4-3 to TRBJ1-3, with D perhaps matching TRBD1 (6 bases). This CDR3 region has 13 residues. Germline CDR1 reads LGHNA; CDR2 reads YSLEER. In DNA form, the CDR3 reads TGCGCCAGCAGTCACAGGGTTGGAAACATCATATATTTT. Translated, it gives CASSHRVGNIIYF.

This chain connects TRBV28 to TRBJ2-2; 9 nucleotides agree with TRBD1. V lost 3 bases, J lost 8 bases, and 7 bases stayed unmatched. The CDR3 totals 15 residues. Looked up from germline, CDR1 is MDHEN and CDR2 is SYDVKM. In DNA form, the CDR3 reads TGTGCCAGCAGTTTGGGGGGACAGGGTGTAGGGGAGCTGTTTTTT. Translating it yields CASSLGGQGVGELFF.

This clonotype occurred a few times. The chain has TRBV7-2 and TRBJ2-5; D ambiguous. V was shortened by 1 base and J by 2 bases, with 11 bases between the two germline ends. The CDR3 loop spans 15 amino acids. In germline, CDR1 is SGHTA, CDR2 FQGNSA. The CDR3 DNA reads TGTGCCAGCAGCTTAGTTATCGCCTCACAAGAGACCCAGTACTTC. Its protein is CASSLVIASQETQYF. The entire variable domain, with the rest obtained from reference TRBV7-2 and TRBJ2-5, is as follows: GAGVSQSPSNKVTEKGKDVELRCDPISGHTALYWYRQSLGQGLEFLIYFQGNSAPDKSGLPSDRFSAERTGGSVSTLTIQRTQQEDSAVYLCASSLVIASQETQYFGPGTRLLVL.

V and J are TRBV9 and TRBJ2-1, with D perhaps being TRBD1 or TRBD2 (5 bases each). Germline values: CDR1 SGDLS, CDR2 YYNGEE. The V end lost 0 bases, the J end lost 9 bases, and 16 bases lay between the germline ends. The CDR3 has 15 residues. Written as DNA, the CDR3 is TGTGCCAGCAGCGTAGAAATACTAGTCGGGACTGAGCAGTTCTTC. Amino acids: CASSVEILVGTEQFF.

V gene TRBV2 combines with J gene TRBJ1-2; D may be TRBD1 (6 bases). V was trimmed by 3 bases and J by 2 bases, leaving 10 bases between them. CDR3 length: 14 amino acids. Germline-derived CDR1 and CDR2 are SNHLY and FYNNEI. Here the CDR3 reads CASSEGTGNYGYTF. The DNA for the CDR3 is TGTGCCAGCAGTGAGGGAACAGGGAACTATGGCTACACCTTC.

The V and J genes are TRBV6-2 or TRBV6-3 and TRBJ2-1, with D uncertain. Looked up from germline, CDR1 is MNHEY and CDR2 is SVGEGT. This CDR3 is built from 17 residues. V dropped 2 bases and J dropped 2 bases, with 16 bases sitting between them. CDR3 in DNA: TGTGCCAGCAGTTACCCGATCGGCGACGGAGCCTACAATGAGCAGTTCTTC. Protein product: CASSYPIGDGAYNEQFF.

This clonotype was seen a handful of times. This chain connects TRBV6-2 or TRBV6-3 to TRBJ2-1, with D perhaps TRBD2 (5 bases). In germline, CDR1 is MNHEY, CDR2 SVGEGT. The CDR3 spans 14 residues. V shed 5 bases and J shed 7 bases, with 15 bases lying between them. In DNA, the CDR3 is TGTGCCAGCAGTCAGACCTTTACGGGAAATGAGCAGTTCTTC. Protein product: CASSQTFTGNEQFF.